This T cell receptor beta chain stems from a study of blood T cell repertoires in COVID-19 (TCRdb year 2020). Regarding the complete study: Samples covering the acute and convalescent phases of COVID-19 were provided by collaborators in the United States, Italy and Spain. Deeply sampled blood TCRbeta repertoires from subjects exposed to, actively infected with, or recovered from COVID-19 were included in the dataset. A freely available public database, intended as a resource for researchers studying the immune response to SARS-CoV-2, is where the repertoires were released. Nearly every sample came with metadata listing a de-identified subject ID, COVID-19 status, age in years and sex. Where HLA class I and class II types were available, the types were taken from metadata supplied by the sample provider, not from assay-based typing. The material from the prospective study consisted of cDNA or gDNA derived from T cells, B-cell-depleted T cells, or PBMCs. Samples were obtained from the ongoing ImmuneRACE study (first 160 participants) and from about 1,300 subjects provided by 6 global collaborators.

A distance of 8 bases separates the germline ends of V and J, which lose 3 bases and 3 bases respectively. The CDR3 runs 13 residues from the cysteine to the phenylalanine. Only the CDR3 portion is preserved as DNA: 39 bases, with reading frame beginning at the first base. Sequences MNHNS (CDR1) and SASEGT (CDR2) are obtained from the germline V gene. Enrolling through a virtual design, the prospective study's participants ranged in age from roughly 18 to 90 years and lived across more than 20 United States geographic areas. In the prospective study, participants were assigned to cohorts based on the clinical history participants reported in a screening survey and a study questionnaire. In the prospective study, whole blood, serum and a nasopharyngeal or oropharyngeal swab were collected from each participant by mobile phlebotomists. Over a roughly 2-month period, participants in the prospective study had the option of providing additional blood draws and questionnaires. Before DNA extraction, prospective study blood samples were shipped either frozen or at room temperature.

This clone was found many times. Its cognate antigen has yet to be identified. The record has no base qualities; no much larger clone is one base away. Overall results and qualifications from the work: Clinical and demographic metadata were provided uncurated, with the amount varying by source and participant.

TCRbeta CDR3 regions were amplified from genomic DNA by means of the immunoSEQ Assay, a bias-controlled multiplex PCR. The published analysis was carried out like this. The number of nucleated cells in each sample was estimated from the amplification of reference gene primers within the assay. To quantify the absolute abundance of each unique TCRbeta CDR3 rearrangement, sequence reads were collapsed and filtered. For each sample, productive Simpson clonality was calculated as the square root of Simpson's diversity index across productive rearrangements. What TCRdb holds here is the immuneACCESS table cut down to in-frame rearrangements. Part of the clones is not present; checked against another copy, under half of the missing clones reflect an unresolved V gene, and the others are unexplained. The V and J calls and clone size are taken from that table; D and trimming were inferred from the DNA. The sample contains some 200,000 clones, roughly 82% of them found a single time. The top ten hold about 5% of the sample.

Sequencing was performed on PBMCs or T cells enriched from blood (not recorded which). This receptor chain uses TRBV6-1 and TRBJ2-5; a confident D gene designation cannot be given. The clonotype comes from a woman aged 55-70 years with acute COVID-19. The CDR3: CASSEQAEETQYF. The bases are TGTGCCAGCAGTGAGCAGGCCGAAGAGACCCAGTACTTC.